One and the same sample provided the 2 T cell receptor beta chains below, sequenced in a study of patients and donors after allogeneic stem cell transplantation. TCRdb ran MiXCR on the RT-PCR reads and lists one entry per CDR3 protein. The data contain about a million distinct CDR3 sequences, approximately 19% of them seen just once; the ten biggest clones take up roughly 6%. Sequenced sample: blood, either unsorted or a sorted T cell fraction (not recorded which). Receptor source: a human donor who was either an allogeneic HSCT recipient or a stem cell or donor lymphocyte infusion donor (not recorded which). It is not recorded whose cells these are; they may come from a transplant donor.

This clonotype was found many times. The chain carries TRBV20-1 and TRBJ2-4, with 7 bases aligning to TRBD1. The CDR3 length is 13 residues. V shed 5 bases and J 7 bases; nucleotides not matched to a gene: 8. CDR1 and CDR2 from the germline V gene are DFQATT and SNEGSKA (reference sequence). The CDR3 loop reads CSASGGGENIQYF. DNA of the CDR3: TGCAGTGCTTCAGGGGGTGGGGAGAACATTCAGTACTTC.

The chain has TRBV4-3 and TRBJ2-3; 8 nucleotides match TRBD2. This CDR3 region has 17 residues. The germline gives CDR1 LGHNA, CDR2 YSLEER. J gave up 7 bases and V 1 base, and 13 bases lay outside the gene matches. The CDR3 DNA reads TGCGCCAGCAGCCAAGTCGCCAGCGGGGGAACACTTTATACGCAGTATTTT. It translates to CASSQVASGGTLYTQYF.